Below are 5 T cell receptor beta chains sequenced from a single sample in a study of Ad26.COV2.S vaccination and SARS-CoV-2 variants. Regarding treatment: some 20 received Ad26.COV2.S at low or high dose, single or two shots; several received placebo; per-sample allocation not given. Samples analyzed were those drawn on day 63 after the first vaccine or placebo injection. Sequencing used immunoSEQ multiplex PCR; TCRdb keeps in-frame clones, though not all of them. The table lists about 380,000 clones, 83% of them singletons. The sample here was peripheral blood, taken in a trial of Ad26.COV2.S vaccine versus placebo. The origin of the receptors is a person between 18 and 65 years old who received the Ad26.COV2.S COVID-19 vaccine or a placebo.

J is TRBJ2-5 and V is TRBV10-3; 9 nucleotides agree with TRBD2. This CDR3 region has 14 residues. J lost 5 bases, V lost 11 bases, and 12 bases had no gene match. The V gene's germline CDR1 is ENHRY and CDR2 SYGVKD. In nucleotides, the CDR3 is TGTGCCTTCGTCTATCTAGCGGGGTATGAGACCCAGTACTTC. Its protein product is CAFVYLAGYETQYF.

The CDR3 bases are TGTGCCAGCAGCCGGACATCGAGCTCCTACGAGCAGTACTTC. This codes for CASSRTSSSYEQYF. V usage is TRBV5-6 and J usage is TRBJ2-7, with D tentatively TRBD1 (5 bases). The V end was cut by 4 bases, the J end by 0 bases, with 11 bases between. The germline V gene encodes CDR1 SGHDT and CDR2 YYEEEE. This CDR3 comprises 14 residues.

This chain links TRBV10-1 with TRBJ1-3; D is unresolved. The CDR3 runs to 12 residues. Germline V gives CDR1 WNHNN, CDR2 SYGVQD (reference sequence). V lost 8 bases to trimming and J lost 0 bases, with 5 bases between them. CDR3 sequence reads: CASLHSGNTIYF. The CDR3 bases are TGCGCCAGCCTACACTCTGGAAACACCATATATTTT.

This chain links TRBV5-1 with TRBJ1-4, with a possible D match to TRBD1 (5 bases). CDR1 is SGHRS and CDR2 is YFSETQ in the germline V gene. This CDR3 has 14 residues. V dropped 5 bases and J dropped 3 bases, with 11 bases sitting between them. CDR3 in amino acids: CASSPGRANEKLFF. Here the CDR3 DNA reads TGCGCCAGCAGTCCAGGGAGGGCTAATGAAAAACTGTTTTTT.

This chain joins TRBV7-9 and TRBJ2-1; the D is unclear. Trimming took off 1 base at V and 6 bases at J, with 7 bases between the two ends. The germline V gene encodes CDR1 SEHNR and CDR2 FQNEAQ (reference sequence). The CDR3 sequence is 13 residues long. This CDR3 reads CASSLDEFNEQFF. The DNA of the CDR3 is TGTGCCAGCAGCTTAGACGAATTCAATGAGCAGTTCTTC.